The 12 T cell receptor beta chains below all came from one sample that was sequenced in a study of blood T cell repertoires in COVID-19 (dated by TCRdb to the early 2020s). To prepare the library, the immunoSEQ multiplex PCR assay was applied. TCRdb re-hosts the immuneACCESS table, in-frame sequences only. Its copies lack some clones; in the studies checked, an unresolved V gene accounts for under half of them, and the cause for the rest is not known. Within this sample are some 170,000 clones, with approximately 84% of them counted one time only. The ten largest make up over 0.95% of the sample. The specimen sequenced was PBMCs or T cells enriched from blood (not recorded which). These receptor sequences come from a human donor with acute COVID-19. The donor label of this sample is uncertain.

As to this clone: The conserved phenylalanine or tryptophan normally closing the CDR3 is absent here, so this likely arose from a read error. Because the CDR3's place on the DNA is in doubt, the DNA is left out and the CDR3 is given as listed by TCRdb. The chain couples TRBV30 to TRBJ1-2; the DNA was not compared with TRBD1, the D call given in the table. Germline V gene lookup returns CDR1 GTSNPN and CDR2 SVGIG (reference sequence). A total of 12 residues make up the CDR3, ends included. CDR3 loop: CAWSVQGARSGL.

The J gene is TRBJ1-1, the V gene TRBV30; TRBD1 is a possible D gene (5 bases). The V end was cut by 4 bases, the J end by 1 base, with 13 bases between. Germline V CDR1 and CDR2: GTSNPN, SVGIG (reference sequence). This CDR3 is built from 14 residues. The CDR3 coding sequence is TGTGCCTGGATTCCGGGACTTAGGAACACTGAAGCTTTCTTT. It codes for CAWIPGLRNTEAFF.

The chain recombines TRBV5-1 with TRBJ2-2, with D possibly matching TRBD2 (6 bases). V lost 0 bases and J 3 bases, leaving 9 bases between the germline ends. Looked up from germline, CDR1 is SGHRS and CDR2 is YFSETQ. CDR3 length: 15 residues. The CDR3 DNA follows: TGCGCCAGCAGCTTGGATAGCGGTTACACCGGGGAGCTGTTTTTT. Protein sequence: CASSLDSGYTGELFF.

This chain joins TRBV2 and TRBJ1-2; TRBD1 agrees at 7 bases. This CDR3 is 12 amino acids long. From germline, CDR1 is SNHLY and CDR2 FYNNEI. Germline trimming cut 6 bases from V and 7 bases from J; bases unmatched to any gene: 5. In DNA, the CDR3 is TGTGCCAGCAGATACAGGGGCGGTGGCTACACCTTC. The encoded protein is CASRYRGGGYTF. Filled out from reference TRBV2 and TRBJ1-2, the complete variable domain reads EPEVTQTPSHQVTQMGQEVILRCVPISNHLYFYWYRQILGQKVEFLVSFYNNEISEKSEIFDDQFSVERPDGSNFTLKIRSTKLEDSAMYFCASRYRGGGYTFGSGTRLTVV.

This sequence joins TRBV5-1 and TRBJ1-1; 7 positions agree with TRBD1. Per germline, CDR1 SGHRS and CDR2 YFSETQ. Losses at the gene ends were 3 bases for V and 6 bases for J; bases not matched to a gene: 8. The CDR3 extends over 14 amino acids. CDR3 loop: CASSSSTGWPEAFF. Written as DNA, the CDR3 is TGCGCCAGCAGCTCATCGACAGGGTGGCCTGAAGCTTTCTTT.

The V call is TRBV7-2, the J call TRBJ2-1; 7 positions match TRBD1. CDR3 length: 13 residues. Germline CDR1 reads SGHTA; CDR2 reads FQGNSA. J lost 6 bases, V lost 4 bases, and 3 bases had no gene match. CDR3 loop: CASSSWDSNEQFF. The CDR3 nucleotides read TGTGCCAGCAGCTCCTGGGACAGCAATGAGCAGTTCTTC.

Here the CDR3 DNA reads TGTGCCAGCAGCCCGGGACTAGCGGCGCCCACCTACGAGCAGTACTTC. It codes for CASSPGLAAPTYEQYF. The V call is TRBV5-4, the J call TRBJ2-7; 11 positions match TRBD2. Germline CDR1 is SGHNT and CDR2 is YYREEE (reference sequence). The CDR3 consists of 16 residues. V was clipped by 4 bases and J by 2 bases; unmatched bases: 8.

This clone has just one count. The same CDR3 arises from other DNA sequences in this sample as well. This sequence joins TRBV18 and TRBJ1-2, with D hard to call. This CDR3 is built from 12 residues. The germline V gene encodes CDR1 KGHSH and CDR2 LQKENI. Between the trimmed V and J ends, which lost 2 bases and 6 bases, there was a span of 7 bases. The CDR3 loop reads CASSPGRDGYTF. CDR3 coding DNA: TGTGCCAGCTCACCAGGGAGGGATGGCTACACCTTC. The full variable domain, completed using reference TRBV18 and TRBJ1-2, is NAGVMQNPRHLVRRRGQEARLRCSPMKGHSHVYWYRQLPEEGLKFMVYLQKENIIDESGMPKERFSAEFPKEGPSILRIQQVVRGDSAAYFCASSPGRDGYTFGSGTRLTVV.

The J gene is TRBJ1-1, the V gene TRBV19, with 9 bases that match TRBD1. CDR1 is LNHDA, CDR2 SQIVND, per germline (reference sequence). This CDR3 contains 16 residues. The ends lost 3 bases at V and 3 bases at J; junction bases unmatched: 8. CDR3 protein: CASSIATGGGYTEAFF. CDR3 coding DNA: TGTGCCAGTAGTATTGCGACAGGGGGGGGTTACACTGAAGCTTTCTTT.

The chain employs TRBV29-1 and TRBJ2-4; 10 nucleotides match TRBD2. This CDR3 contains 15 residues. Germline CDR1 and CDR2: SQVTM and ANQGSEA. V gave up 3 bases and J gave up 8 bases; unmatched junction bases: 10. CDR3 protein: CSVEVTSGPGDIQYF. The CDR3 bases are TGCAGCGTTGAGGTGACTAGCGGGCCCGGAGACATTCAGTACTTC.

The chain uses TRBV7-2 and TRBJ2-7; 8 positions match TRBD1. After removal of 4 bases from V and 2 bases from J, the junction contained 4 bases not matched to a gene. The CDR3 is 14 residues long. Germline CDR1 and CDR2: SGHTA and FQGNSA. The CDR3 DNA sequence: TGTGCCAGCAGCTCCTGGACAGGGCCCTACGAGCAGTACTTC. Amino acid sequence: CASSSWTGPYEQYF. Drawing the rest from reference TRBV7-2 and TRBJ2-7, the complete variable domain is GAGVSQSPSNKVTEKGKDVELRCDPISGHTALYWYRQSLGQGLEFLIYFQGNSAPDKSGLPSDRFSAERTGGSVSTLTIQRTQQEDSAVYLCASSSWTGPYEQYFGPGTRLTVT.

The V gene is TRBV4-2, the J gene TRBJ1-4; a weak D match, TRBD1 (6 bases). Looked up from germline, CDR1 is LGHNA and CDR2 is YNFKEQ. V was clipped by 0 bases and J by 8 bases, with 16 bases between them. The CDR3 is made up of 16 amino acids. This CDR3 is CASSQEGALGGEKLFF. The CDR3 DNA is TGTGCCAGCAGCCAAGAGGGGGCCCTGGGTGGGGAAAAACTGTTTTTT.